This is a list of T cell receptor beta chains from one sample in a study of CD8+CD57+ T cells in acquired aplastic anemia. TCRdb independently ran MiXCR on the reads; one entry per CDR3 protein. This table holds some 180,000 distinct CDR3 sequences, approximately 48% found once. The specimen sequenced was sorted CD4+, CD8+, or CD8+CD57+ T cells (not recorded which) from PBMCs. These receptors all stem from a human donor with aplastic anemia. Each CDR3 is given with its conserved first and last residue. D genes are given only for firm matches. For some rows the clone size is stated as once, few or many, or as a class when expanded; others skip it.

j_gene: TRBJ1-2
v_gene: TRBV7-6
abundance: .
d_gene: .
CDR3aa: CASSLEAGPYGYTF
CDR3nt: TGTGCCAGCAGCTTAGAGGCAGGACCCTATGGCTACACCTTC

j_gene: TRBJ2-1
v_gene: TRBV6-5
abundance: many
d_gene: .
CDR3aa: CASSYSRGQRGFF
CDR3nt: TGTGCCAGCAGTTACTCGAGGGGCCAGCGCGGGTTCTTC

j_gene: TRBJ2-7
v_gene: TRBV20-1
abundance: .
d_gene: TRBD2
CDR3aa: CSASWASGGTYEQYF
CDR3nt: TGCAGTGCTAGCTGGGCTAGCGGGGGGACCTACGAGCAGTACTTC

j_gene: TRBJ2-5
v_gene: TRBV12-5
abundance: few
d_gene: TRBD2
CDR3aa: CASGPLRTSGGSGGETQYF
CDR3nt: TGTGCTAGTGGTCCCCTACGAACTAGCGGGGGGTCAGGAGGAGAGACCCAGTACTTC

j_gene: TRBJ1-2
v_gene: TRBV19
abundance: .
d_gene: TRBD1
CDR3aa: CASSQGASGGYTF
CDR3nt: TGTGCCAGTAGCCAGGGGGCTTCAGGCGGCTACACCTTC

j_gene: TRBJ2-7
v_gene: TRBV7-8
abundance: .
d_gene: .
CDR3aa: CASSPLGKEQYF
CDR3nt: TGTGCCAGCAGCCCCCTGGGGAAGGAGCAGTACTTC

j_gene: TRBJ2-7
v_gene: TRBV19
abundance: .
d_gene: .
CDR3aa: CASSRADTLYEQYF
CDR3nt: TGTGCCAGTAGTAGGGCGGACACCCTTTACGAGCAGTACTTC

j_gene: TRBJ2-7
v_gene: TRBV6-1
abundance: .
d_gene: TRBD1
CDR3aa: CASRPPGQGVSGYEQYF
CDR3nt: TGTGCCAGCAGACCACCGGGACAGGGGGTTTCAGGCTACGAGCAGTACTTC

j_gene: TRBJ2-3
v_gene: TRBV19
abundance: .
d_gene: .
CDR3aa: CASSILGDTQYF
CDR3nt: TGTGCCAGTAGTATCTTGGGAGATACGCAGTATTTT

j_gene: TRBJ2-7
v_gene: TRBV2
abundance: .
d_gene: TRBD2
CDR3aa: CASSESPGLGGEQYF
CDR3nt: TGCGCCAGCAGTGAAAGTCCCGGACTAGGTGGCGAGCAGTACTTC

j_gene: TRBJ1-1
v_gene: TRBV19
abundance: .
d_gene: .
CDR3aa: CASRDPRNFTEAFF
CDR3nt: TGTGCCAGTAGGGATCCCAGAAACTTCACTGAAGCTTTCTTT

j_gene: TRBJ1-2
v_gene: TRBV24-1
abundance: .
d_gene: .
CDR3aa: CASGLSGGHYGYAF
CDR3nt: TGTGCCAGCGGTCTCAGCGGGGGTCACTATGGCTACGCCTTC

j_gene: TRBJ2-5
v_gene: TRBV5-4
abundance: many
d_gene: TRBD2
CDR3aa: CASSLQRGGFQETQYF
CDR3nt: TGTGCCAGCAGCTTGCAGCGGGGGGGATTCCAAGAGACCCAGTACTTC

j_gene: TRBJ2-7
v_gene: TRBV11-1
abundance: .
d_gene: .
CDR3aa: CASSRSDGKLEQYF
CDR3nt: TGTGCCAGCAGCCGGTCGGACGGGAAGCTCGAGCAGTACTTC

j_gene: TRBJ2-4
v_gene: TRBV28
abundance: .
d_gene: .
CDR3aa: CASSSKRQLAKNIQYF
CDR3nt: TGTGCCAGCAGTTCTAAGAGACAGCTAGCCAAAAACATTCAGTACTTC

j_gene: TRBJ2-7
v_gene: TRBV10-3
abundance: few
d_gene: TRBD1
CDR3aa: CAINQGAPYHEQYF
CDR3nt: TGTGCCATCAACCAGGGGGCGCCTTACCACGAGCAGTACTTC

j_gene: TRBJ2-3
v_gene: TRBV18
abundance: .
d_gene: .
CDR3aa: CASSPPSSTDTQYF
CDR3nt: TGTGCCAGCTCACCACCCAGTTCCACAGATACGCAGTATTTT

j_gene: TRBJ2-5
v_gene: TRBV2
abundance: many
d_gene: TRBD1
CDR3aa: CASSGQGAGVETQYF
CDR3nt: TGTGCCAGCAGTGGACAGGGGGCAGGGGTAGAGACCCAGTACTTC

j_gene: TRBJ2-5
v_gene: TRBV24-1
abundance: .
d_gene: .
CDR3aa: CATSVIPGGRETQYF
CDR3nt: TGTGCCACCAGTGTAATCCCCGGGGGAAGGGAGACCCAGTACTTC

j_gene: TRBJ1-6
v_gene: TRBV20-1
abundance: .
d_gene: .
CDR3aa: CSAREGGDGSPLHF
CDR3nt: TGCAGTGCTAGAGAGGGAGGGGATGGATCACCCCTCCACTTT

j_gene: TRBJ2-1
v_gene: TRBV20-1
abundance: .
d_gene: .
CDR3aa: CSARDVRSSYNEQFF
CDR3nt: TGCAGTGCTAGAGATGTGAGGAGCTCCTACAATGAGCAGTTCTTC

j_gene: TRBJ1-1
v_gene: TRBV25-1
abundance: once
d_gene: .
CDR3aa: CASMDSPMNTEAFF
CDR3nt: TGTGCCAGCATGGACAGCCCCATGAACACTGAAGCTTTCTTT

j_gene: TRBJ2-1
v_gene: TRBV5-1
abundance: many
d_gene: TRBD2
CDR3aa: CASSLTGLAGASSYNEQFF
CDR3nt: TGCGCCAGCAGCTTGACCGGACTAGCGGGTGCGAGCTCCTACAATGAGCAGTTCTTC

j_gene: TRBJ2-1
v_gene: TRBV19
abundance: many
d_gene: .
CDR3aa: CASSVGVSNEQFF
CDR3nt: TGTGCCAGTAGTGTAGGGGTGTCCAATGAGCAGTTCTTC

j_gene: TRBJ2-1
v_gene: TRBV19
abundance: .
d_gene: TRBD1
CDR3aa: CASSTGTGGNYEQFF
CDR3nt: TGTGCCAGTAGTACAGGGACAGGGGGGAACTATGAGCAGTTCTTC

j_gene: TRBJ1-4
v_gene: TRBV20-1
abundance: once
d_gene: .
CDR3aa: CSAWSQGRATNEKLFF
CDR3nt: TGCAGTGCCTGGAGCCAGGGACGGGCAACTAATGAAAAACTGTTTTTT

j_gene: TRBJ2-5
v_gene: TRBV7-9
abundance: .
d_gene: .
CDR3aa: CASSLSTSRRQETQYF
CDR3nt: TGTGCCAGCAGCTTATCTACTAGCCGACGACAAGAGACCCAGTACTTC

j_gene: TRBJ2-3
v_gene: TRBV5-1
abundance: .
d_gene: .
CDR3aa: CASRYATDTQYF
CDR3nt: TGCGCCAGCAGGTACGCCACAGATACGCAGTATTTT

j_gene: TRBJ2-1
v_gene: TRBV20-1
abundance: many
d_gene: TRBD2
CDR3aa: CSARDLAGGWNEQFF
CDR3nt: TGCAGTGCTAGAGATTTGGCGGGGGGTTGGAATGAGCAGTTCTTC

j_gene: TRBJ1-2
v_gene: TRBV19
abundance: .
d_gene: .
CDR3aa: CASTLRTGYTF
CDR3nt: TGTGCCAGTACCCTCCGGACGGGCTACACCTTC

j_gene: TRBJ2-2
v_gene: TRBV2
abundance: .
d_gene: TRBD1
CDR3aa: CASQGAVNTGELFF
CDR3nt: TGTGCCAGTCAGGGGGCGGTTAACACCGGGGAGCTGTTTTTT

j_gene: TRBJ2-3
v_gene: TRBV20-1
abundance: .
d_gene: TRBD2
CDR3aa: CSARDLAGEWADTQYF
CDR3nt: TGCAGTGCTAGGGACCTAGCGGGAGAGTGGGCAGATACGCAGTATTTT

j_gene: TRBJ1-3
v_gene: TRBV7-6
abundance: many
d_gene: .
CDR3aa: CASSLLVSGNTIYF
CDR3nt: TGTGCCAGCAGCTTATTAGTCTCTGGAAACACCATATATTTT

j_gene: TRBJ2-7
v_gene: TRBV15
abundance: .
d_gene: TRBD1
CDR3aa: CATSNADRGLYEQYF
CDR3nt: TGTGCCACCAGCAACGCGGACAGGGGGCTATACGAGCAGTACTTC

j_gene: TRBJ1-1
v_gene: TRBV28
abundance: few
d_gene: TRBD1
CDR3aa: CASRLRDSHTEAFF
CDR3nt: TGTGCCAGCAGATTAAGGGACAGCCACACTGAAGCTTTCTTT

j_gene: TRBJ2-7
v_gene: TRBV19
abundance: .
d_gene: .
CDR3aa: CASRLTEWDYEQYF
CDR3nt: TGTGCCAGTAGGCTGACAGAATGGGACTACGAGCAGTACTTC

j_gene: TRBJ2-5
v_gene: TRBV19
abundance: .
d_gene: .
CDR3aa: CASSHYQKETQYF
CDR3nt: TGTGCCAGTAGTCACTACCAAAAAGAGACCCAGTACTTC

j_gene: TRBJ2-3
v_gene: TRBV11-2
abundance: .
d_gene: .
CDR3aa: CASSLGRRPTDTQYF
CDR3nt: TGTGCCAGCAGCTTAGGTCGTCGACCCACAGATACGCAGTATTTT

j_gene: TRBJ2-7
v_gene: TRBV2
abundance: .
d_gene: .
CDR3aa: CASSPYRTYEQYF
CDR3nt: TGTGCCAGCAGTCCCTACCGGACCTACGAGCAGTACTTC

j_gene: TRBJ2-1
v_gene: TRBV9
abundance: many
d_gene: .
CDR3aa: CASSVSEAGHSSYNEQFF
CDR3nt: TGTGCCAGCAGCGTATCAGAGGCCGGACATAGCTCCTACAATGAGCAGTTCTTC

j_gene: TRBJ2-6
v_gene: TRBV20-1
abundance: .
d_gene: .
CDR3aa: CSARHRGGANVLTF
CDR3nt: TGCAGTGCTAGACACCGAGGTGGGGCCAACGTCCTGACTTTC

j_gene: TRBJ1-2
v_gene: TRBV10-3
abundance: once
d_gene: .
CDR3aa: CATATAGGVYGYTF
CDR3nt: TGTGCCACCGCGACAGCCGGGGGTGTCTATGGCTACACCTTC

j_gene: TRBJ1-1
v_gene: TRBV29-1
abundance: few
d_gene: .
CDR3aa: CSYPSPTNTEAFF
CDR3nt: TGCAGCTACCCCTCCCCCACAAACACTGAAGCTTTCTTT

j_gene: TRBJ2-7
v_gene: TRBV7-8
abundance: many
d_gene: .
CDR3aa: CASSLAAGVSSYEQYF
CDR3nt: TGTGCCAGCAGCTTAGCGGCAGGGGTAAGCTCCTACGAGCAGTACTTC

j_gene: TRBJ1-2
v_gene: TRBV20-1
abundance: .
d_gene: .
CDR3aa: CSARDGNVFYGYTF
CDR3nt: TGCAGTGCTAGAGATGGGAACGTTTTCTATGGCTACACCTTC

j_gene: TRBJ2-5
v_gene: TRBV7-8
abundance: .
d_gene: TRBD1
CDR3aa: CASSTPRQGNIGWTQYF
CDR3nt: TGTGCCAGCAGCACACCAAGACAGGGGAATATTGGTTGGACCCAGTACTTC

j_gene: TRBJ2-4
v_gene: TRBV20-1
abundance: .
d_gene: TRBD1
CDR3aa: CSAKDRVFNIQYF
CDR3nt: TGCAGTGCTAAGGACAGGGTTTTTAACATTCAGTACTTC

j_gene: TRBJ1-1
v_gene: TRBV20-1
abundance: many
d_gene: TRBD1
CDR3aa: CSASDRGEAFF
CDR3nt: TGCAGTGCTAGTGACAGGGGTGAAGCTTTCTTT

j_gene: TRBJ2-7
v_gene: TRBV6-5
abundance: many
d_gene: .
CDR3aa: CASSSNKNEQYF
CDR3nt: TGTGCCAGCAGTTCCAATAAAAACGAGCAGTACTTC

j_gene: TRBJ1-6
v_gene: TRBV9
abundance: .
d_gene: .
CDR3aa: CASSVQGSSLHF
CDR3nt: TGTGCCAGCAGCGTCCAGGGGTCCTCCCTCCACTTT

j_gene: TRBJ2-1
v_gene: TRBV3-1
abundance: .
d_gene: .
CDR3aa: CASSQDAQDEQFF
CDR3nt: TGTGCCAGCAGCCAAGATGCCCAGGATGAGCAGTTCTTC

j_gene: TRBJ2-1
v_gene: TRBV4-1
abundance: .
d_gene: .
CDR3aa: CASSHTWGINEQFF
CDR3nt: TGCGCCAGCAGCCACACATGGGGTATCAATGAGCAGTTCTTC

j_gene: TRBJ1-5
v_gene: TRBV20-1
abundance: many
d_gene: .
CDR3aa: CSGQDYSNQPQHF
CDR3nt: TGCAGTGGTCAGGATTATAGCAATCAGCCCCAGCATTTT

j_gene: TRBJ1-6
v_gene: TRBV6-5
abundance: .
d_gene: .
CDR3aa: CASSYSGMANSPLHF
CDR3nt: TGTGCCAGCAGTTACTCAGGGATGGCTAATTCACCCCTCCACTTT

j_gene: TRBJ2-1
v_gene: TRBV19
abundance: .
d_gene: .
CDR3aa: CASSIRDYNEQFF
CDR3nt: TGTGCCAGTAGTATCAGGGACTACAATGAGCAGTTCTTC